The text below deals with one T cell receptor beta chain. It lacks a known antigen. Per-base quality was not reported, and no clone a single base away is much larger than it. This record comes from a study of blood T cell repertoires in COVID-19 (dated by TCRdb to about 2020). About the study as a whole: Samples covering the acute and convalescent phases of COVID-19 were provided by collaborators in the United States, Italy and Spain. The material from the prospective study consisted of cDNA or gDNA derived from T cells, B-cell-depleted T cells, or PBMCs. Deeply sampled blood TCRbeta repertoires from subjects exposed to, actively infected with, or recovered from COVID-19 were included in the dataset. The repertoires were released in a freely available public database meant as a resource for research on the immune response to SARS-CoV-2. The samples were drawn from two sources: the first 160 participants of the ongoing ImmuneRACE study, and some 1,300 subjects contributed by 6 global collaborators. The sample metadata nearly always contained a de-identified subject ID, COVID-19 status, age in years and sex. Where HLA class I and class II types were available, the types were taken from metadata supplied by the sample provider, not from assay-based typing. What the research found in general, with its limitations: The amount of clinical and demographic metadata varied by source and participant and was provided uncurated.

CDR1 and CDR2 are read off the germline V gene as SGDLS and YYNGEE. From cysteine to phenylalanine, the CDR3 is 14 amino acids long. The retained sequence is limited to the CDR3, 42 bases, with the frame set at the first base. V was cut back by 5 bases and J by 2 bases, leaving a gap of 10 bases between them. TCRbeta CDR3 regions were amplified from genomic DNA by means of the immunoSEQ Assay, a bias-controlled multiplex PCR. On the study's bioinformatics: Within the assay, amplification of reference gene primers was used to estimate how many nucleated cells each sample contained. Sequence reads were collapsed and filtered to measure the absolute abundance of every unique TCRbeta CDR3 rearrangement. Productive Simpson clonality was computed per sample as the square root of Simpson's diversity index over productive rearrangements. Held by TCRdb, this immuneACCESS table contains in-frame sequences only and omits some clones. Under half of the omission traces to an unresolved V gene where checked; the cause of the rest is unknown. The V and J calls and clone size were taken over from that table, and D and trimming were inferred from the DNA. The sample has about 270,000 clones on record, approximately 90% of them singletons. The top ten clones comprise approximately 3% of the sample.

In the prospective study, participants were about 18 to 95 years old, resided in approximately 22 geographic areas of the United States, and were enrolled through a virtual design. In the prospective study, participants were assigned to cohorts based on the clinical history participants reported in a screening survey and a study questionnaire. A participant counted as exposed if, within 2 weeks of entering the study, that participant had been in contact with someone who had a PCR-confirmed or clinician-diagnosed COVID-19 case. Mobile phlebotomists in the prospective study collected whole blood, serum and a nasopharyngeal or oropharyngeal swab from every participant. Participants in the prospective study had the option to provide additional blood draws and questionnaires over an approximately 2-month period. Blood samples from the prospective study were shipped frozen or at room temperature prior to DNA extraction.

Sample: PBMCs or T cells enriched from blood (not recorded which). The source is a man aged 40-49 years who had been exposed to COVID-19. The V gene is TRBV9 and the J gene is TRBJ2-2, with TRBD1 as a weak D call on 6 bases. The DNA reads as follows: TGTGCCAGCAGTAAACAGGGTAACACCGGGGAGCTGTTTTTT. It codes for CASSKQGNTGELFF. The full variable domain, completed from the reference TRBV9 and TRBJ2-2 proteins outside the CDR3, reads DSGVTQTPKHLITATGQRVTLRCSPRSGDLSVYWYQQSLDQGLQFLIQYYNGEERAKGNILERFSAQQFPDLHSELNLSSLELGDSALYFCASSKQGNTGELFFGEGSRLTVL.